Below are 22 T cell receptor beta chains sequenced from a single sample in a study of Ad26.COV2.S vaccination and SARS-CoV-2 variants. Repertoires were generated with immunoSEQ multiplex PCR, while TCRdb's copy carries only in-frame clones and drops some. The table records hundreds of thousands of clones, around 90% of them present only once. Treatment described: some 20 received Ad26.COV2.S at low or high dose, single or two shots; about 5 received placebo; per-sample allocation not given. Vaccine and placebo recipients were sampled on day 63 after the first injection. Source: peripheral blood, taken in a trial of Ad26.COV2.S vaccine versus placebo. Receptors were obtained from a person aged 18 to 65 who received the Ad26.COV2.S COVID-19 vaccine or a placebo.

Only one count was recorded for this clone. The chain has TRBV6-1 and TRBJ2-7; 7 positions agree with TRBD1. This CDR3 is built from 13 residues. The V segment lost 8 bases and the J segment 6 bases; nucleotides outside the gene matches: 10. Germline assignment: CDR1 MNHNS and CDR2 SASEGT. The CDR3 nucleotides read TGTGCCAGCGCGCCGGGACAGCTAAGCGAGCAGTACTTC. Translated, it gives CASAPGQLSEQYF.

The rearrangement links TRBV18 to TRBJ2-5, with TRBD1 as a possible D gene (6 bases). Germline CDR1 KGHSH, CDR2 LQKENI. The CDR3 extends over 15 amino acids. Trimming removed 0 bases from V and 5 bases from J, with 13 bases in between. This CDR3 is CASSPPNRVRETQYF. The CDR3 DNA sequence: TGTGCCAGCTCACCACCGAACAGGGTACGGGAGACCCAGTACTTC.

The rearrangement links TRBV4-1 to TRBJ1-2; TRBD1 matches at 8 bases. The junction had 5 bases not matched to a gene; V was cut back by 3 bases and J by 2 bases. CDR1 is MGHRA and CDR2 is YSYEKL in the germline V gene. The CDR3 runs to 15 residues. The CDR3 is CASSQRTGLNYGYTF. CDR3 DNA: TGCGCCAGCAGCCAGAGGACAGGGCTCAACTATGGCTACACCTTC.

The V gene is TRBV11-2, the J gene TRBJ2-7; 8 bases align to TRBD1. CDR1 SGHAT and CDR2 FQNNGV come from the germline V gene. This CDR3 has 15 amino acids. V shed 5 bases, J shed 2 bases, and the junction held 8 bases outside the gene matches. In DNA, the CDR3 is TGTGCCAGCAGCGACCGCGCACAGGGGGCCTACGAGCAGTACTTC. Its protein product is CASSDRAQGAYEQYF. Drawing the rest from reference TRBV11-2 and TRBJ2-7, the complete variable domain is EAGVAQSPRYKIIEKRQSVAFWCNPISGHATLYWYQQILGQGPKLLIQFQNNGVVDDSQLPKDRFSAERLKGVDSTLKIQPAKLEDSAVYLCASSDRAQGAYEQYFGPGTRLTVT.

The V call is TRBV19, the J call TRBJ1-1, with TRBD1 matching over 7 bases. The V gene end was trimmed by 5 bases and the J gene end by 0 bases; junction bases not matched to a gene: 6. The germline gives CDR1 LNHDA, CDR2 SQIVND (reference sequence). This CDR3 is 15 amino acids long. CDR3 DNA sequence: TGTGCCAGTAGTCTCCGGACAGGCCTGAACACTGAAGCTTTCTTT. Protein: CASSLRTGLNTEAFF.

V usage is TRBV23-1 and J usage is TRBJ1-2, with no clear D. TRBV23-1 is an open reading frame, and its role is uncertain. Trimming took off 8 bases at V and 4 bases at J, with 17 bases between the two ends. The CDR3 contains 14 residues. The CDR3 DNA reads as TGCGCCAGCCGTAGTGGGAATCGATTCTATGGCTACACCTTC. Amino acid sequence: CASRSGNRFYGYTF.

The chain carries TRBV29-1 and TRBJ2-3, with D possibly matching TRBD2 (6 bases). The CDR3 has 13 amino acids. Per germline, CDR1 SQVTM and CDR2 ANQGSEA. Trimming pared 4 bases from V and 3 bases from J, leaving 11 bases between. CDR3 bases: TGCAGCGTTGGGGCTAGCGTGACAGATACGCAGTATTTT. Protein product: CSVGASVTDTQYF.

This chain joins TRBV12-3 or TRBV12-4 and TRBJ2-1; D gene uncertain. The CDR3 sequence is 13 residues long. V dropped 6 bases and J dropped 4 bases, with 10 bases sitting between them. The CDR3 DNA is TGTGCCAGCAGAAGCAGTTCGTACAATGAGCAGTTCTTC. Its translation is CASRSSSYNEQFF.

The chain couples TRBV2 to TRBJ2-7; D is tentatively TRBD1 or TRBD2 (7 bases each). The germline V gene encodes CDR1 SNHLY and CDR2 FYNNEI. The CDR3 is 13 amino acids. The CDR3 sequence is CASGQGENYEQYF. The CDR3 DNA follows: TGTGCTAGCGGGCAGGGGGAGAACTACGAGCAGTACTTC.

The chain carries TRBV5-6 and TRBJ2-5, with 7 bases aligning to TRBD2. V lost 6 bases, J lost 7 bases, and 12 bases stayed unmatched. The CDR3 has 14 amino acids. Germline CDR1 SGHDT, CDR2 YYEEEE. The CDR3 reads CASTPFLTGGTQYF. The CDR3 DNA is TGTGCCAGCACTCCATTTTTGACGGGGGGGACCCAGTACTTC. The full variable domain, in which reference TRBV5-6 and TRBJ2-5 provide the parts outside the CDR3, is DAGVTQSPTHLIKTRGQQVTLRCSPKSGHDTVSWYQQALGQGPQFIFQYYEEEERQRGNFPDRFSGHQFPNYSSELNVNALLLGDSALYLCASTPFLTGGTQYFGPGTRLLVL.

This chain joins TRBV28 and TRBJ2-1; the match to TRBD2 covers 7 bases. The J segment lost 4 bases and the V segment lost 6 bases, leaving 12 bases of the junction unmatched. Germline lookup yields CDR1 MDHEN and CDR2 SYDVKM. This CDR3 spans 16 amino acids. The CDR3 reads CASSRDSGGSYNEQFF. As DNA, the CDR3 is TGTGCCAGCAGCCGGGACTCGGGAGGATCTTACAATGAGCAGTTCTTC.

V and J are TRBV29-1 and TRBJ2-1; 11 bases match TRBD2. Germline trimming cut 4 bases from V and 8 bases from J; bases unmatched to any gene: 4. Germline V gene data show CDR1 as SQVTM and CDR2 as ANQGSEA. The length of the CDR3 is 13 residues. Written as DNA, the CDR3 is TGCAGCGTTGTGATAGCGGGAGGGCATGAGCAGTTCTTC. Its protein is CSVVIAGGHEQFF.

The DNA for the CDR3 is TGTGCCATCAGCCCCGGCGGGAGAATGGCCAATGAGCAGTTCTTC. It specifies CAISPGGRMANEQFF. The J gene is TRBJ2-1, the V gene TRBV10-3; TRBD2 matches at 7 bases. This CDR3 comprises 15 residues. Trimming cost V 6 bases and J 6 bases; bases outside gene matches: 11. Germline-derived CDR1 and CDR2 are ENHRY and SYGVKD.

This clone was seen just once. The chain uses TRBV5-1 and TRBJ2-7; 8 bases match TRBD1. Germline V CDR1 and CDR2: SGHRS, YFSETQ. The V gene end was trimmed by 4 bases and the J gene end by 3 bases; junction bases not matched to a gene: 3. The CDR3 covers 13 residues. The CDR3 coding sequence is TGCGCCAGCAGCGTTGACAGGGGCTACGAGCAGTACTTC. It is translated as CASSVDRGYEQYF.

This chain connects TRBV29-1 to TRBJ1-1, with 7 bases aligning to TRBD1. Trimming took 4 bases from V and 5 from J; bases not matched to a gene: 10. Germline CDR1 and CDR2: SQVTM and ANQGSEA. The CDR3 is 14 residues long. As DNA, the CDR3 is TGCAGCGTTGCCCCGACAGGGCCGAGGACTGAAGCTTTCTTT. It specifies CSVAPTGPRTEAFF.

This clone was found once. This chain links TRBV6-2 or TRBV6-3 with TRBJ2-7; 13 bases fit TRBD2. Per germline, CDR1 MNHEY and CDR2 SVGEGT. J gave up 4 bases and V 6 bases, and 12 bases lay outside the gene matches. The CDR3 totals 17 residues. The CDR3 DNA reads as TGTGCCAGCAGCCGACCCGGGACTAGCGGGATTGCGTACGAGCAGTACTTC. Its translation: CASSRPGTSGIAYEQYF.

CDR3 bases: TGTGCCACCCAACAGGGGGTACCCCGGGGTGAAAAACTGTTTTTT. Protein product: CATQQGVPRGEKLFF. The V and J genes are TRBV15 and TRBJ1-4; TRBD1 aligns across 8 bases. This CDR3 is built from 15 residues. With V trimmed by 8 bases and J by 7 bases, 12 bases remained unmatched. Germline loops: CDR1 LNHNV, CDR2 YYDKDF (reference sequence). The complete variable domain, with remaining parts taken from reference TRBV15 and TRBJ1-4, reads DAMVIQNPRYQVTQFGKPVTLSCSQTLNHNVMYWYQQKSSQAPKLLFHYYDKDFNNEADTPDNFQSRRPNTSFCFLDIRSPGLGDTAMYLCATQQGVPRGEKLFFGSGTQLSVL.

The gene calls are TRBV6-2 or TRBV6-3 and TRBJ2-2; TRBD2 matches at 7 bases. Germline V gives CDR1 MNHEY, CDR2 SVGEGT. The CDR3 sequence is 17 residues long. J was trimmed by 3 bases and V by 6 bases; bases with no gene match: 13. CDR3 region: CASSPTGRDRDTGELFF. The CDR3 DNA reads TGTGCCAGCAGCCCGACGGGGAGGGATAGGGACACCGGGGAGCTGTTTTTT.

The chain recombines TRBV24-1 with TRBJ2-3, with TRBD1 matching 12 bases. CDR3 length: 17 residues. The germline V gene encodes CDR1 KGHDR and CDR2 SFDVKD. V shed 4 bases and J 8 bases; nucleotides not matched to a gene: 12. CDR3: CATSDPGTGGSPGTQYF. The CDR3 DNA is TGTGCCACCAGTGACCCTGGGACAGGGGGCTCGCCCGGTACGCAGTATTTT.

The rearrangement uses TRBV4-3 and TRBJ2-7; 8 nucleotides agree with TRBD1. CDR3 length: 17 residues. Germline V gene sequence: CDR1 LGHNA, CDR2 YSLEER. V shed 0 bases, J shed 1 base, and the junction held 8 bases outside the gene matches. CDR3 nucleotides: TGCGCCAGCAGCCAAGATGCCGGGACAGGATTATCCTACGAGCAGTACTTC. Translation: CASSQDAGTGLSYEQYF.

V gene TRBV5-1 combines with J gene TRBJ2-3; D is perhaps TRBD1 or TRBD2 (5 bases each). Germline CDR1 is SGHRS and CDR2 is YFSETQ. This CDR3 has 16 residues. V was pared by 4 bases and J by 0 bases, with 15 bases between. The CDR3 reads CASSIGTGLSTDTQYF. As DNA, the CDR3 is TGCGCCAGCAGCATAGGGACGGGGCTTAGCACAGATACGCAGTATTTT.

The chain has TRBV24-1 and TRBJ2-2; D not certain. There are 13 residues in the CDR3. CDR1 is KGHDR and CDR2 is SFDVKD in the germline V gene. Trimming stripped 9 bases from V and 6 bases from J, with 13 bases between. CDR3 sequence reads: CATGEDSAGELFF. The CDR3 coding sequence is TGTGCCACCGGGGAAGACTCGGCCGGGGAGCTGTTTTTT.